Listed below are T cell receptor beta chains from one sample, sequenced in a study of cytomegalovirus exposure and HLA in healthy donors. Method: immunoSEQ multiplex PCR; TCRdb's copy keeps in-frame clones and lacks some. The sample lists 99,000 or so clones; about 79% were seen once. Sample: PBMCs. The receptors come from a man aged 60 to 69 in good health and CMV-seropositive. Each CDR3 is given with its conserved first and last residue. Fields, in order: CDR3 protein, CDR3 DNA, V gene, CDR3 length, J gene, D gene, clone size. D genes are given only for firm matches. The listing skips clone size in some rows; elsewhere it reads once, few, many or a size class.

cdr3_aa: CASSLISGSYEQYF
cdr3_nt: TGTGCCAGCAGCCTCATATCGGGCTCCTACGAGCAGTACTTC
v_call: TRBV6-6
cdr3_length: 14
j_call: TRBJ2-7
d_call: -
clone_size: -

cdr3_aa: CSSSLGGGGNQPQHF
cdr3_nt: TGTTCCAGCAGCTTAGGAGGGGGGGGCAATCAGCCCCAGCATTTT
v_call: TRBV7-9
cdr3_length: 15
j_call: TRBJ1-5
d_call: -
clone_size: -

cdr3_aa: CASGYSRQVTYEQYF
cdr3_nt: TGTGCCAGCGGTTACTCCAGGCAGGTAACCTACGAGCAGTACTTC
v_call: TRBV6-5
cdr3_length: 15
j_call: TRBJ2-7
d_call: -
clone_size: -

cdr3_aa: CASSLVGQGREQYF
cdr3_nt: TGTGCCAGCAGCTTAGTGGGACAGGGCCGTGAGCAGTACTTC
v_call: TRBV7-2
cdr3_length: 14
j_call: TRBJ2-7
d_call: TRBD1
clone_size: -

cdr3_aa: CASSSQGSEAFF
cdr3_nt: TGTGCCAGTAGTAGTCAGGGTTCTGAAGCTTTCTTT
v_call: TRBV19
cdr3_length: 12
j_call: TRBJ1-1
d_call: -
clone_size: -

cdr3_aa: CASSGGSGGHNEQFF
cdr3_nt: TGTGCCAGCAGCGGAGGAAGCGGGGGTCACAATGAGCAGTTCTTC
v_call: TRBV7-9
cdr3_length: 15
j_call: TRBJ2-1
d_call: TRBD2
clone_size: -

cdr3_aa: CASSPTGTGGDEQYF
cdr3_nt: TGTGCCAGCAGCCCTACCGGGACAGGGGGCGACGAGCAGTACTTC
v_call: TRBV5-4
cdr3_length: 15
j_call: TRBJ2-7
d_call: TRBD1
clone_size: -

cdr3_aa: CASSPTSGEQFF
cdr3_nt: TGTGCCAGCAGCCCTACCAGCGGTGAGCAGTTCTTC
v_call: TRBV6-6
cdr3_length: 12
j_call: TRBJ2-1
d_call: -
clone_size: -

cdr3_aa: CASRPNVGGGTEAFF
cdr3_nt: TGTGCCAGCAGGCCTAACGTGGGGGGGGGCACTGAAGCTTTCTTT
v_call: TRBV28
cdr3_length: 15
j_call: TRBJ1-1
d_call: -
clone_size: -

cdr3_aa: CASSPTGQGGNEQFF
cdr3_nt: TGTGCCAGCTCACCGACGGGACAGGGGGGGAATGAGCAGTTCTTC
v_call: TRBV18
cdr3_length: 15
j_call: TRBJ2-1
d_call: TRBD1
clone_size: -

cdr3_aa: CASSQDRGGTGFAATEAFF
cdr3_nt: TGCGCCAGCAGCCAAGATAGGGGGGGGACAGGGTTTGCAGCCACTGAAGCTTTCTTT
v_call: TRBV4-1
cdr3_length: 19
j_call: TRBJ1-1
d_call: TRBD1
clone_size: -

cdr3_aa: CASSSLPQETQYF
cdr3_nt: TGCGCCAGCAGCTCCCTTCCTCAAGAGACCCAGTACTTC
v_call: TRBV5-1
cdr3_length: 13
j_call: TRBJ2-5
d_call: -
clone_size: -

cdr3_aa: CASSLIPDRGEAFF
cdr3_nt: TGTGCCAGCAGCTTGATCCCCGACAGGGGTGAAGCTTTCTTT
v_call: TRBV7-3
cdr3_length: 14
j_call: TRBJ1-1
d_call: TRBD1
clone_size: -

cdr3_aa: CASSYLTGVPNSPLHF
cdr3_nt: TGTGCCAGCAGTTACCTTACAGGGGTCCCTAATTCACCCCTCCACTTT
v_call: TRBV6-5
cdr3_length: 16
j_call: TRBJ1-6
d_call: TRBD1
clone_size: -

cdr3_aa: CASSVAARGGGAGELFF
cdr3_nt: TGTGCCAGCAGCGTAGCTGCGCGCGGGGGGGGCGCCGGGGAGCTGTTTTTT
v_call: TRBV9
cdr3_length: 17
j_call: TRBJ2-2
d_call: TRBD2
clone_size: -

cdr3_aa: CASSDGVDNSPLHF
cdr3_nt: TGTGCCAGCTCAGACGGGGTAGATAATTCACCCCTCCACTTT
v_call: TRBV6-1
cdr3_length: 14
j_call: TRBJ1-6
d_call: -
clone_size: once

cdr3_aa: CASSIGTGVPYEQYF
cdr3_nt: TGTGCCAGTAGTATAGGGACGGGGGTCCCCTACGAGCAGTACTTC
v_call: TRBV19
cdr3_length: 15
j_call: TRBJ2-7
d_call: -
clone_size: -

cdr3_aa: CASSPTSGGGNEQFF
cdr3_nt: TGTGCCAGCAGTCCCACTAGCGGGGGGGGCAATGAGCAGTTCTTC
v_call: TRBV14
cdr3_length: 15
j_call: TRBJ2-1
d_call: TRBD2
clone_size: medium-sized